This T cell receptor (beta chain) comes out of a study of shared clonotypes between healthy human individuals. For every subset, genomic DNA was evenly distributed across several immunoSEQ plates. The assay was immunoSEQ multiplex PCR, and TCRdb's table has in-frame clones only and misses some. The repertoire consists of millions of clones, with roughly 94% occurring once and the leading ten covering 0.13%. Points on this clone: As yet, its antigen is unknown.

Per the germline V gene, CDR1 is SQVTM and CDR2 is ANQGSEA. The V gene lost 2 bases and the J gene lost 6 bases, with 11 bases spanning the gap. The CDR3 is 13 amino acids. The study drew its donors from healthy HIV-negative adults without recent acute infections or vaccinations. Whole-study findings and limits: Few donors restricted represented genetic and exposure-history diversity.

Sequenced material: naive CD4+ T cells sorted from blood. Subset indicated: CD45RA+ positively selected. This TCR was recovered from a man in his late teens or twenties in good health. The chain carries TRBV29-1 and TRBJ2-1; possibly TRBD2 for D (6 bases). In DNA form, the CDR3 reads TGCAGCGTTGAAAGGGGACTCCCCAATGAGCAGTTCTTC. It is translated as CSVERGLPNEQFF.